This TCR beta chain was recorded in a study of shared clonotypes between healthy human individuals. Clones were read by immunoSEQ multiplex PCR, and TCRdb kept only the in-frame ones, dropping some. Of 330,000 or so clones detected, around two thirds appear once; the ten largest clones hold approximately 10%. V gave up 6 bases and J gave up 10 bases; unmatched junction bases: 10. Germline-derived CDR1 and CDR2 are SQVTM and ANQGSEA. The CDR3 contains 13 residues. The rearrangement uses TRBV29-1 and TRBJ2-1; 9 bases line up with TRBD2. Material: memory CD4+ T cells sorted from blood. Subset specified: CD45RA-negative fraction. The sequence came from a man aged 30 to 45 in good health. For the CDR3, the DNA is TGCAGCGTGGCCCTTTTGCGGGAGGGCGAGCAGTTCTTC. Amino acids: CSVALLREGEQFF.